Below are 23 T cell receptor beta chains sequenced from a single sample in a study of blood T cell repertoires in COVID-19 (TCRdb year 2020). The library was made by the immunoSEQ multiplex PCR assay. The table comes from immuneACCESS by way of TCRdb, which keeps in-frame sequences with V and J called. Part of the clones is missing from these tables; in studies checked, under half for an unresolved V gene and the rest for unknown reasons. This sample gives about 31,000 clones in total; about 90% of them show up just once. The biggest ten clones account for 5% to 7% of the sample. The sequencing sample was made of peripheral blood. These receptors came from a human donor in a cohort sampled during active COVID-19.

DNA for the CDR3: TGTGCCAGCAGTACTAGTCCAGATACGCAGTATTTT. Translating it yields CASSTSPDTQYF. The rearrangement links TRBV12-3 or TRBV12-4 to TRBJ2-3; D might be TRBD2 (5 bases). The CDR3 spans 12 residues. Trimming left V 5 bases short and J 4 bases short, with 7 bases between.

In DNA, the CDR3 is TGTGCCAGCAGCTTTTATCAAGGCCGAGCGGGAGGGTACACAGATACGCAGTATTTT. Encoded protein: CASSFYQGRAGGYTDTQYF. This chain links TRBV7-9 with TRBJ2-3, with 10 bases fitting TRBD2. Germline CDR1 SEHNR, CDR2 FQNEAQ (reference sequence). The CDR3 extends over 19 amino acids. The V and J ends lost 3 bases and 2 bases, in that order; junction bases with no gene match: 14. The full variable domain, completed using reference TRBV7-9 and TRBJ2-3, is DTGVSQNPRHKITKRGQNVTFRCDPISEHNRLYWYRQTLGQGPEFLTYFQNEAQLEKSRLLSDRFSAERPKGSFSTLEIQRTEQGDSAMYLCASSFYQGRAGGYTDTQYFGPGTRLTVL.

The rearrangement joins TRBV3-1 (or the pseudogene TRBV3-2) to TRBJ1-2; a weak D match, TRBD1 (6 bases). Trimming left V 5 bases short and J 4 bases short, with 11 bases between. There are 13 residues in the CDR3. Germline V CDR1 and CDR2: LGHDT, YNNKEL (reference sequence). CDR3 loop: CASSNVQGYGYTF. As DNA, the CDR3 is TGTGCCAGCAGCAACGTACAGGGCTATGGCTACACCTTC.

The chain combines TRBV5-4 with TRBJ1-1; D ambiguous. The CDR3 spans 15 residues. The germline CDR1 and CDR2 sequences are SGHNT and YYREEE (reference sequence). The V end was cut by 4 bases, the J end by 6 bases, with 19 bases between. CDR3 nucleotides: TGTGCCAGCAGCCCCACTCGGGTAAATACGGCTGAAGCTTTCTTT. It is translated as CASSPTRVNTAEAFF.

The chain links TRBV6-5 to TRBJ2-7, with D possibly matching TRBD1 (6 bases). V lost 5 bases and J lost 3, with 17 bases in between. Germline loops: CDR1 MNHEY, CDR2 SVGAGI. This CDR3 contains 15 residues. CDR3 in amino acids: CASSPGEQGYYEQYV. For the CDR3, the DNA is TGTGCCAGCAGTCCCGGGGAACAGGGTTACTACGAGCAGTACGTC.

This clone was observed a few times. This sequence joins TRBV5-6 and TRBJ1-6, with TRBD1 matching 10 bases. This CDR3 has 14 residues. The trim removed 3 bases at V and 11 bases at J, leaving 5 bases unmatched. Germline V lookup: CDR1 SGHDT, CDR2 YYEEEE. CDR3 loop: CASSYWTGGTPLHF. CDR3 coding DNA: TGTGCCAGCAGCTACTGGACAGGGGGAACACCCCTCCACTTT.

The genes are TRBV2 and TRBJ2-5, with D possibly matching TRBD1 (6 bases). V was shortened by 4 bases and J by 2 bases, with 20 bases between the two germline ends. CDR3 length equals 17 residues. Germline CDR1 reads SNHLY; CDR2 reads FYNNEI. This chain's CDR3 is CASSVREYGRGQETQYF. CDR3 nucleotide sequence: TGTGCCAGCAGTGTGAGAGAGTACGGCAGGGGTCAAGAGACCCAGTACTTC. Drawing the rest from reference TRBV2 and TRBJ2-5, the complete variable domain is EPEVTQTPSHQVTQMGQEVILRCVPISNHLYFYWYRQILGQKVEFLVSFYNNEISEKSEIFDDQFSVERPDGSNFTLKIRSTKLEDSAMYFCASSVREYGRGQETQYFGPGTRLLVL.

This chain links TRBV30 with TRBJ1-4; 8 bases align to TRBD1. The trim removed 4 bases at V and 5 bases at J, leaving 12 bases unmatched. This CDR3 comprises 16 residues. Germline V gene sequence: CDR1 GTSNPN, CDR2 SVGIG (reference sequence). CDR3 nucleotide sequence: TGTGCCTGGACGGCTCGACGGGACAGGTTAAATGAAAAACTGTTTTTT. Translated: CAWTARRDRLNEKLFF.

This rearrangement joins TRBV6-5 to TRBJ1-5; D perhaps matches TRBD1 (6 bases). Trimming took 6 bases from V and 3 from J, leaving 12 bases between them. The CDR3 is made up of 14 amino acids. Germline loops: CDR1 MNHEY, CDR2 SVGAGI. CDR3 DNA sequence: TGTGCCAGCAGAAATGGACAGTTCAATCAGCCCCAGCATTTT. Translation gives CASRNGQFNQPQHF.

In its sample, this clone was seen a few times. The V call is TRBV24-1, the J call TRBJ1-5; 9 nucleotides align to TRBD1. The CDR3 sequence is 14 residues long. The trim removed 5 bases at V and 4 bases at J, leaving 2 bases unmatched. CDR1 KGHDR and CDR2 SFDVKD come from the germline V gene. CDR3 in amino acids: CATSVGTGNQPQHF. In DNA form, the CDR3 reads TGTGCCACCAGTGTAGGGACAGGGAATCAGCCCCAGCATTTT.

The chain couples TRBV9 to TRBJ1-2, with TRBD1 matching 9 bases. The germline V gene encodes CDR1 SGDLS and CDR2 YYNGEE. The CDR3 loop spans 15 amino acids. V lost 0 bases, J lost 8 bases, and 8 bases stayed unmatched. The CDR3 here is CASSVGGTGSEGYTF. The DNA for the CDR3 is TGTGCCAGCAGCGTAGGCGGGACAGGGAGTGAAGGCTACACCTTC.

The rearrangement uses TRBV5-6 and TRBJ2-7; perhaps TRBD1 as D (6 bases). The CDR3 has 14 amino acids. The germline V gene encodes CDR1 SGHDT and CDR2 YYEEEE. V lost 2 bases and J 4 bases, leaving 13 bases between the germline ends. The CDR3 loop is CASSFRDTKYEQYV. DNA for the CDR3: TGTGCCAGCAGCTTTAGGGACACCAAATACGAGCAGTACGTC.

This clone was detected only once. This rearrangement joins TRBV29-1 to TRBJ2-2; TRBD2 is a possible D gene (5 bases). CDR3 length: 12 residues. CDR1 and CDR2 (germline): SQVTM, ANQGSEA. The germline V and J ends were trimmed by 3 bases and 6 bases, with 8 bases remaining between them. For the CDR3, the DNA is TGCAGCGTTGATTGGGGAGCCGGGGAGCTGTTTTTT. This encodes CSVDWGAGELFF.

The genes are TRBV4-1 and TRBJ1-3, with TRBD1 matching 7 bases. V shed 4 bases, J shed 2 bases, and the junction held 5 bases outside the gene matches. Germline loops: CDR1 MGHRA, CDR2 YSYEKL. CDR3 length equals 15 residues. CDR3 region: CASSRLQGTGNTIYF. CDR3 in DNA: TGCGCCAGCAGCCGATTACAGGGGACTGGAAACACCATATATTTT.

The chain has TRBV5-1 and TRBJ1-6; no definite D call. V dropped 4 bases and J dropped 7 bases, with 15 bases sitting between them. CDR1 and CDR2 from the germline V gene are SGHRS and YFSETQ. The length of the CDR3 is 15 residues. CDR3 DNA sequence: TGCGCCAGCAGCCCCATCGAGGGTAGAAATTCACCCCTCCACTTT. It yields the protein CASSPIEGRNSPLHF.

The chain links TRBV28 to TRBJ2-2; 11 bases match TRBD1. There are 16 residues in the CDR3. V lost 5 bases, J lost 5 bases, and 7 bases stayed unmatched. CDR1 MDHEN and CDR2 SYDVKM come from the germline V gene. The CDR3 nucleotides are TGTGCCAGCAGTCCCCGGACAGGGGGCCGGACCGGGGAGCTGTTTTTT. Its translation: CASSPRTGGRTGELFF.

The rearrangement joins TRBV18 to TRBJ2-1; TRBD2 matches 12 bases. This CDR3 is 16 amino acids long. CDR1 is KGHSH, CDR2 LQKENI, per germline. The junction had 10 bases not matched to a gene; V was cut back by 3 bases and J by 10 bases. The CDR3 loop reads CASSPLLAGGQREQFF. In DNA form, the CDR3 reads TGTGCCAGCTCACCGTTGCTAGCGGGAGGGCAGAGGGAGCAGTTCTTC.

The chain couples TRBV6-5 to TRBJ2-7; 7 nucleotides match TRBD1. CDR3 length equals 15 residues. Trimming at V came to 5 bases and at J to 6 bases, leaving 13 bases not matched to a gene. CDR1 MNHEY and CDR2 SVGAGI come from the germline V gene. This CDR3 is CASSPNADRAREQYV. For the CDR3, the DNA is TGTGCCAGCAGTCCTAACGCAGACAGGGCCCGCGAGCAGTACGTC.

The rearrangement links TRBV3-1 (or the pseudogene TRBV3-2) to TRBJ2-1; 9 bases align to TRBD2. CDR1 and CDR2 (germline): LGHDT, YNNKEL (reference sequence). Germline trimming cut 2 bases from V and 2 bases from J; bases unmatched to any gene: 4. CDR3 size: 16 residues. CDR3 in DNA: TGTGCCAGCAGCCAAAGACTAGCGGCCCCCTACAATGAGCAGTTCTTC. It codes for CASSQRLAAPYNEQFF.

This clone was picked up a small number of times. The chain couples TRBV30 to TRBJ2-2, with D maybe TRBD1 (6 bases). The CDR3 has 14 amino acids. The V gene lost 2 bases and the J gene lost 6 bases, with 13 bases spanning the gap. The germline V gene has CDR1 GTSNPN and CDR2 SVGIG (reference sequence). The CDR3 sequence is CAWSLTGWAGELFF. CDR3 DNA sequence: TGTGCCTGGAGTTTAACAGGGTGGGCCGGGGAGCTGTTTTTT.

V and J are TRBV6-6 and TRBJ1-4, with TRBD1 matching 12 bases. This CDR3 has 17 amino acids. In germline, CDR1 is MNHNY, CDR2 SVGAGI (reference sequence). The V and J ends lost 5 bases and 7 bases, in that order; junction bases with no gene match: 11. The CDR3 DNA is TGTGCCAGCAGTCGACGGGACAGGGGGCCCCCTTTTGAAAAACTGTTTTTT. It encodes CASSRRDRGPPFEKLFF.

J is TRBJ1-5 and V is TRBV3-1 (or the pseudogene TRBV3-2); D not resolved. V gave up 9 bases and J gave up 0 bases, with 12 bases separating them. This CDR3 region has 14 residues. Germline CDR1 is LGHDT and CDR2 is YNNKEL (reference sequence). This CDR3 is CASGGSYSNQPQHF. The CDR3 DNA sequence: TGTGCCAGTGGAGGTTCTTATAGCAATCAGCCCCAGCATTTT.

The chain uses TRBV5-6 and TRBJ2-7; TRBD1 aligns across 7 bases. The CDR3 has 14 residues. CDR1 and CDR2 from the germline V gene are SGHDT and YYEEEE. V gave up 3 bases and J gave up 1 base; unmatched junction bases: 4. CDR3 amino acids: CASSSIQGSYEQYV. The CDR3 coding sequence is TGTGCCAGCAGCTCGATACAGGGGTCCTACGAGCAGTACGTC.